Below, one T cell receptor (beta chain) is given with its context. Its antigen is currently unknown. Profiling relied on immunoSEQ multiplex PCR, and the TCRdb table lists in-frame clones only, not all of them. There are 20,000 to 30,000 clones in the sample; about two thirds occur only once, and roughly 47% lies in the top ten. Frozen-stored PBMCs produced 1.5 to 2.5 micrograms of genomic DNA for TCR beta libraries. The V end was cut by 1 base, the J end by 0 bases, with 10 bases between. Germline CDR1 reads ENHRY; CDR2 reads SYGVKD. The CDR3 is made up of 15 amino acids. The data were obtained in a study of cytotoxic CD8 clonotypes in ibrutinib-treated CLL. In the study overall: Patients attained approximately 24 partial and 2 complete responses; at median 68 months, 14 remained remitted while approximately 12 progressed. Notes on the study in general: Clonality went up at the time of ibrutinib response, stayed stable in sustained remission, and later dropped back toward its baseline level at progression. The study found public clonotypes uncommon, contracting or stable on treatment.

The chain joins TRBV10-3 to TRBJ2-7, with D possibly matching TRBD1 (6 bases). The sequence derives from a human donor with chronic lymphocytic leukemia. The input for sequencing was PBMCs, taken at disease progression, from a patient treated with ibrutinib. CDR3 sequence (DNA): TGTGCCATCAGTGAGTTCCAGGGGCACTCCTACGAGCAGTACTTC. As protein: CAISEFQGHSYEQYF.